The 9 T cell receptor beta chains presented below share a single source sample, sequenced in a study of T cell responses to AZD1222 COVID-19 vaccine. Profiled with immunoSEQ multiplex PCR; TCRdb holds only in-frame clones, not every one. The sample includes 35,000 to 45,000 clones, roughly 75% of them seen just once. The source was peripheral blood, collected on day 0 of AZD1222 vaccination. The source of these receptors is an adult in good health.

This chain uses TRBV7-2 with TRBJ1-1, with D possibly matching TRBD1 (5 bases). This CDR3 is 15 amino acids long. CDR1 and CDR2 (germline): SGHTA, FQGNSA. The V end lost 2 bases, the J end lost 1 base, and 11 bases lay between the germline ends. The CDR3 loop reads CASSLMGVENTEAFF. CDR3 coding DNA: TGTGCCAGCAGCTTAATGGGGGTGGAGAACACTGAAGCTTTCTTT. The whole variable domain, remainder taken from reference TRBV7-2 and TRBJ1-1, is GAGVSQSPSNKVTEKGKDVELRCDPISGHTALYWYRQSLGQGLEFLIYFQGNSAPDKSGLPSDRFSAERTGGSVSTLTIQRTQQEDSAVYLCASSLMGVENTEAFFGQGTRLTVV.

The chain recombines TRBV11-2 with TRBJ1-6, with a possible D match to TRBD1 (5 bases). Trimming took 0 bases from V and 8 from J, leaving 17 bases between them. This CDR3 spans 17 amino acids. CDR1 and CDR2 from the germline V gene are SGHAT and FQNNGV. CDR3 in amino acids: CASSLDLPQGLDSPLHF. CDR3 DNA: TGTGCCAGCAGCTTAGATCTACCCCAGGGTTTAGATTCACCCCTCCACTTT.

In its sample, this clone was seen a few times. The chain couples TRBV6-2 or TRBV6-3 to TRBJ1-5; D gene ambiguous. The CDR3 runs to 14 residues. Trimming shortened V by 4 bases and J by 2 bases, and 9 bases separated the two germline ends. Germline-derived CDR1 and CDR2 are MNHEY and SVGEGT. The CDR3 here is CASSFSGGNQPQHF. As DNA, the CDR3 is TGTGCCAGCAGTTTTTCCGGGGGCAATCAGCCCCAGCATTTT.

V gene TRBV27 combines with J gene TRBJ1-4; 7 positions agree with TRBD1. From germline, CDR1 is MNHEY and CDR2 SMNVEV (reference sequence). The CDR3 is made up of 13 amino acids. J lost 6 bases, V lost 6 bases, and 4 bases had no gene match. The CDR3 nucleotides are TGTGCCAGCAGGACAGGGTTTGATGAAAAACTGTTTTTT. It specifies CASRTGFDEKLFF.

V and J are TRBV2 and TRBJ2-7; TRBD1 matches at 8 bases. Germline V gene lookup returns CDR1 SNHLY and CDR2 FYNNEI. CDR3 size: 17 residues. The V segment lost 10 bases and the J segment 4 bases; nucleotides outside the gene matches: 21. CDR3 in amino acids: CATFAGTYGTGSYEQYF. In DNA form, the CDR3 reads TGTGCCACCTTCGCCGGTACATACGGGACAGGATCTTACGAGCAGTACTTC.

The rearrangement links TRBV11-3 to TRBJ1-3; TRBD1 might be the D (5 bases). CDR3 length equals 15 residues. Germline CDR1 is SGHNT and CDR2 is YENEEA. The V end lost 4 bases, the J end lost 4 bases, and 14 bases lay between the germline ends. The CDR3 region is CASSSAGTQGNTIYF. CDR3 bases: TGTGCCAGCAGCTCAGCCGGGACCCAGGGAAACACCATATATTTT.

The J gene is TRBJ2-1, the V gene TRBV11-1; 9 bases map to TRBD1. J was trimmed by 7 bases and V by 5 bases; bases with no gene match: 9. This CDR3 comprises 15 residues. The germline V gene has CDR1 SGHAT and CDR2 FQDESV (reference sequence). CDR3 sequence (DNA): TGTGCCAGCAGCCAAGGACAGGGGTTGGGGAATGAGCAGTTCTTC. Translation gives CASSQGQGLGNEQFF.

The count of this clone is one. The CDR3 reads CASRPTGQGTYEQYF. DNA of the CDR3: TGTGCCAGCAGACCTACCGGACAGGGAACCTACGAGCAGTACTTC. The V and J genes are TRBV2 and TRBJ2-7; 8 bases align to TRBD1. The CDR3 extends over 15 amino acids. Germline loops: CDR1 SNHLY, CDR2 FYNNEI. Unmatched junction bases numbered 9, after V lost 6 bases and J lost 2 bases.

V usage is TRBV7-8 and J usage is TRBJ1-6; TRBD1 matches 9 bases. Germline-derived CDR1 and CDR2 are SGHVS and FQNEAQ. With 5 bases clipped from V and 4 bases from J, the junction kept 6 bases outside the gene matches. The CDR3 contains 16 residues. In nucleotides, the CDR3 is TGTGCCAGCAGCAGGACGGGACAGGGATATAATTCACCCCTCCACTTT. The encoded protein is CASSRTGQGYNSPLHF.